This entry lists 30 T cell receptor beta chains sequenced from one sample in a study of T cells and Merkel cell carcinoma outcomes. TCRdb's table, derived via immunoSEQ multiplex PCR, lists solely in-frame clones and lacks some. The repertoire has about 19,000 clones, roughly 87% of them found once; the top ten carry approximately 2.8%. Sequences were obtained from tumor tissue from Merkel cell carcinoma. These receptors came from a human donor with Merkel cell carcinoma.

The CDR3 bases are TGCGCCAGCAGCCCTTCGGGACAGGGTTCAGAAAAACTGTTTTTT. Translating gives CASSPSGQGSEKLFF. The genes are TRBV5-1 and TRBJ1-4; 9 bases are shared with TRBD1. The CDR3 sequence is 15 residues long. After removal of 4 bases from V and 8 bases from J, the junction contained 9 bases not matched to a gene. Germline CDR1 and CDR2: SGHRS and YFSETQ.

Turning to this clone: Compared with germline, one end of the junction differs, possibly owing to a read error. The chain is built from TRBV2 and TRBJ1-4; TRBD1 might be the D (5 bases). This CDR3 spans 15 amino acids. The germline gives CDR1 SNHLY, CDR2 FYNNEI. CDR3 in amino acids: CASSEGRAPNEKLFF. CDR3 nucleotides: TGTGCCAGTAGTGAGGGGCGGGCACCAAATGAAAAACTGTTTTTT.

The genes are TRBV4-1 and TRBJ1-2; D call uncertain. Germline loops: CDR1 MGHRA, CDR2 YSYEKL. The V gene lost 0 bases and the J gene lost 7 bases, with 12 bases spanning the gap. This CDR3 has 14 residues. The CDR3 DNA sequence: TGCGCCAGCAGCCAAGATTCGAGTTCTCCTGGCTACACCTTC. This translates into CASSQDSSSPGYTF.

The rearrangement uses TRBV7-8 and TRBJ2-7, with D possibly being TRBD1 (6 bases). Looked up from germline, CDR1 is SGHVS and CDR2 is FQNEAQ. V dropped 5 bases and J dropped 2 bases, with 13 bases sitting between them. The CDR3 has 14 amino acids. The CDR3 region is CASSQWTATYEQYF. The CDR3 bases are TGTGCCAGCAGCCAATGGACAGCCACCTACGAGCAGTACTTC.

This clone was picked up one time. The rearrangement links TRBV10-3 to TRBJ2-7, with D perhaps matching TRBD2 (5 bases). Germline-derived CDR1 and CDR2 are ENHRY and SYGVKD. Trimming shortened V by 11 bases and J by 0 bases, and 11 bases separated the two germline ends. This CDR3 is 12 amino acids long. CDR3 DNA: TGTGCCGTCCGGGGATCCTCCTACGAGCAGTACTTC. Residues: CAVRGSSYEQYF.

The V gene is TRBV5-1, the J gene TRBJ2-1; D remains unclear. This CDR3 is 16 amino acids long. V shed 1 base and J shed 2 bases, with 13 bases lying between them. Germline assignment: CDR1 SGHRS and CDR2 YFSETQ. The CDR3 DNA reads TGCGCCAGCAGCTTGTACCGTACCGATACCTACAATGAGCAGTTCTTC. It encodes CASSLYRTDTYNEQFF.

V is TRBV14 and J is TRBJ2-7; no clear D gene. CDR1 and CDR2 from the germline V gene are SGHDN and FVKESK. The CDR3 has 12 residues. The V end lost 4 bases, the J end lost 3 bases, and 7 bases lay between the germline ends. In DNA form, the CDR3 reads TGTGCCAGCAGCCTTTTTGGCTACGAGCAGTACTTC. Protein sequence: CASSLFGYEQYF.

For the CDR3, the DNA is TGTGCCAGCAGTGTTTTAGGGGTAAGGGGCTACGAGCAGTACTTC. Protein product: CASSVLGVRGYEQYF. The genes are TRBV6-5 and TRBJ2-7; D perhaps matches TRBD1 (5 bases). Trimming stripped 5 bases from V and 3 bases from J, with 17 bases between. The CDR3 loop spans 15 amino acids. Germline lookup yields CDR1 MNHEY and CDR2 SVGAGI.

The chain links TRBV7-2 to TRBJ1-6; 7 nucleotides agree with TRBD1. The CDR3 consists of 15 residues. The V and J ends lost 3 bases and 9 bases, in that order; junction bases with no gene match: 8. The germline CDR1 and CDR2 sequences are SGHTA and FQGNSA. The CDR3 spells CASSLLQGRSSPLHF. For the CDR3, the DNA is TGTGCCAGCAGCTTGTTACAGGGGAGGAGTTCACCCCTCCACTTT.

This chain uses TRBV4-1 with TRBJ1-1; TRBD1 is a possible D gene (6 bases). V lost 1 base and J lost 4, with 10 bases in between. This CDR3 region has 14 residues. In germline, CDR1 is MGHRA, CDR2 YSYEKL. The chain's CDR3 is CASSQARGRTEAFF. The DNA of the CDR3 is TGCGCCAGCAGCCAAGCCCGGGGGCGCACTGAAGCTTTCTTT.

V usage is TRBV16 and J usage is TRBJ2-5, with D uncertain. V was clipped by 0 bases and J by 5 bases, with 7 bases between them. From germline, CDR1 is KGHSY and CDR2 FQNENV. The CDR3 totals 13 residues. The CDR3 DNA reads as TGTGCCAGCAGCCAATCTGTAACGGAGACCCAGTACTTC. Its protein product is CASSQSVTETQYF.

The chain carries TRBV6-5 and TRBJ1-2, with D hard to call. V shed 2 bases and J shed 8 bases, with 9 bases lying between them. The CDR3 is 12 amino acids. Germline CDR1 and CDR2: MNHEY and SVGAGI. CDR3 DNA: TGTGCCAGCAGTTACGGATGGCAGGGCTACACCTTC. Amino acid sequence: CASSYGWQGYTF.

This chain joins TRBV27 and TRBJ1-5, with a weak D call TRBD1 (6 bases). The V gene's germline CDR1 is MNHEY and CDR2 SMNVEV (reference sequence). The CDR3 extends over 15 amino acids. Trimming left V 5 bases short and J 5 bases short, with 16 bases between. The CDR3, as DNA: TGTGCCAGCAGTGATTCCGGGACACGGCATCAGCCCCAGCATTTT. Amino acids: CASSDSGTRHQPQHF.

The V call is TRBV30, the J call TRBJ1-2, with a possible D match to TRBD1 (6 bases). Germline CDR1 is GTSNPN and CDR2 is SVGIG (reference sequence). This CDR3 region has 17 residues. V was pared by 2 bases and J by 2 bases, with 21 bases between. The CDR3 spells CAWSYPRGQTSNYGYTF. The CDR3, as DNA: TGTGCCTGGAGTTACCCTCGTGGACAGACATCAAACTATGGCTACACCTTC.

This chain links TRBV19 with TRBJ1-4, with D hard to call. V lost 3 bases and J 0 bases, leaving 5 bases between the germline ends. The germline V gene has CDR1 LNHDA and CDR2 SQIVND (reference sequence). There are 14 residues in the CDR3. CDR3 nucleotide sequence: TGTGCCAGTAGTATGGCAGCAACTAATGAAAAACTGTTTTTT. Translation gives CASSMAATNEKLFF.

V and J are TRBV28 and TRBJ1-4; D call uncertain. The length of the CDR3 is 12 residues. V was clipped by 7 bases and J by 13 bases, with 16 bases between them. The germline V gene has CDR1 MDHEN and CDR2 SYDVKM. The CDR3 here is CASTTLRGRLFF. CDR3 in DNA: TGTGCCAGCACCACGCTAAGAGGGAGACTGTTTTTT.

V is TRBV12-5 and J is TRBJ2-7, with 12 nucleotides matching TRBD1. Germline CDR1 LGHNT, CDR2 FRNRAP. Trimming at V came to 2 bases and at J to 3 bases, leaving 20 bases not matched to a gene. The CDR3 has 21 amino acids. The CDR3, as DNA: TGTGCTAGTGGTTTGCTCCGAACCGGGACAGGGGGCGCGAGGAGGCGCTACGAGCAGTACTTC. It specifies CASGLLRTGTGGARRRYEQYF.

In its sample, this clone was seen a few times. CDR3 coding DNA: TGTGCCAGCATCATGACAGGGAAACTTAACTATGGCTACACCTTC. This gives the protein CASIMTGKLNYGYTF. The chain combines TRBV2 with TRBJ1-2; 7 bases match TRBD1. V was clipped by 7 bases and J by 1 base; unmatched bases: 9. CDR3 length equals 15 residues. From germline, CDR1 is SNHLY and CDR2 FYNNEI.

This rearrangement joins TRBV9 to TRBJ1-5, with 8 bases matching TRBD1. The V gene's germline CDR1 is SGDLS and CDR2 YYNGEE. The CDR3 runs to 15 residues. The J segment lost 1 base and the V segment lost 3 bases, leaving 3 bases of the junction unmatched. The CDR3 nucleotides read TGTGCCAGCAGCGCCGGACAGGGAAGCAATCAGCCCCAGCATTTT. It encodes CASSAGQGSNQPQHF. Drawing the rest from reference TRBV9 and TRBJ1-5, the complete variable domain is DSGVTQTPKHLITATGQRVTLRCSPRSGDLSVYWYQQSLDQGLQFLIQYYNGEERAKGNILERFSAQQFPDLHSELNLSSLELGDSALYFCASSAGQGSNQPQHFGDGTRLSIL.

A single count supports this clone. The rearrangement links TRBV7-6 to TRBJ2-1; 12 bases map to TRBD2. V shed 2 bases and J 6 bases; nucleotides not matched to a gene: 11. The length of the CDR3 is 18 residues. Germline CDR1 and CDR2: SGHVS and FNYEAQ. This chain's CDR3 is CASSLRGLAGGPANEQFF. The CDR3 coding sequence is TGTGCCAGCAGCTTAAGGGGACTAGCGGGCGGCCCGGCCAATGAGCAGTTCTTC.

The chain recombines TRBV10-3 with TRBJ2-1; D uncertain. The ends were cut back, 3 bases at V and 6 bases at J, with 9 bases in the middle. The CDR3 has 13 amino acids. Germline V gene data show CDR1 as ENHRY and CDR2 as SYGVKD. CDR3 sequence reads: CAISERAPNEQFF. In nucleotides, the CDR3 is TGTGCCATCAGTGAAAGAGCCCCCAATGAGCAGTTCTTC.

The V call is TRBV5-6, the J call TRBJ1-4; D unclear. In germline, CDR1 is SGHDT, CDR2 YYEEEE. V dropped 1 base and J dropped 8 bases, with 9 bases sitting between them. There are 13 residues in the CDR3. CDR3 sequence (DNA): TGTGCCAGCAGCTTGAAAGGAAGGGAAAAACTGTTTTTT. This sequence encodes CASSLKGREKLFF. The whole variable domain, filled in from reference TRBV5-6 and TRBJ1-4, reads DAGVTQSPTHLIKTRGQQVTLRCSPKSGHDTVSWYQQALGQGPQFIFQYYEEEERQRGNFPDRFSGHQFPNYSSELNVNALLLGDSALYLCASSLKGREKLFFGSGTQLSVL.

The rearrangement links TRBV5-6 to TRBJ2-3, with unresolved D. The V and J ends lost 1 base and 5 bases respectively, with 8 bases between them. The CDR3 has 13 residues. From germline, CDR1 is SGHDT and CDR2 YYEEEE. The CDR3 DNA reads TGTGCCAGCAGCTTGATCCCCAAAGATACGCAGTATTTT. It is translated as CASSLIPKDTQYF.

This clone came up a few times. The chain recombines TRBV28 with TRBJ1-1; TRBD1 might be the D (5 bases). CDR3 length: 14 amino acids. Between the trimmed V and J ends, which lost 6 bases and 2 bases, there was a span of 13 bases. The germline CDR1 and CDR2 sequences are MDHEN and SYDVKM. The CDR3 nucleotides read TGTGCCAGCAGCTCAGGGTTTGTAAACACTGAAGCTTTCTTT. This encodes CASSSGFVNTEAFF.

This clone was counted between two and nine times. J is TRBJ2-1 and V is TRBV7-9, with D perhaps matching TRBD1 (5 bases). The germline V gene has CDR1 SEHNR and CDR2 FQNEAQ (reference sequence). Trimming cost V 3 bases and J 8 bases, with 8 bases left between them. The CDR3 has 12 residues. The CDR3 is CASSFHRHEQFF. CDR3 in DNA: TGTGCCAGCAGCTTTCACAGGCATGAGCAGTTCTTC.

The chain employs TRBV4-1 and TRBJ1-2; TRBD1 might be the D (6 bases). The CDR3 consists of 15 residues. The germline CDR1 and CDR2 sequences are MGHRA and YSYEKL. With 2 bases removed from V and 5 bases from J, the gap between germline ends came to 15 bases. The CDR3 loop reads CASSQLLGGAYGYTF. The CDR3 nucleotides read TGCGCCAGCAGCCAACTCCTAGGGGGAGCATATGGCTACACCTTC.

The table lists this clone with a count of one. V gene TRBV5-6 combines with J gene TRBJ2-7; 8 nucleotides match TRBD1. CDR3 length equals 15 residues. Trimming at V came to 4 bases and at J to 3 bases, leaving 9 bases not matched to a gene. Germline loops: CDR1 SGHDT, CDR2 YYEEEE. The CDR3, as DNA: TGTGCCAGCAGCCACGACAGGGGTCGAGACTACGAGCAGTACTTC. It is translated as CASSHDRGRDYEQYF.

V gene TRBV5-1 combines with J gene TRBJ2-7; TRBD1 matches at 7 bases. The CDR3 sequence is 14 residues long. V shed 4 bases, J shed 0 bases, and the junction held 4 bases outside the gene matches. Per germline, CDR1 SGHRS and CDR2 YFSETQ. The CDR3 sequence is CASSRTGSSYEQYF. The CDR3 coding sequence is TGCGCCAGCAGCCGGACAGGCAGCTCCTACGAGCAGTACTTC.

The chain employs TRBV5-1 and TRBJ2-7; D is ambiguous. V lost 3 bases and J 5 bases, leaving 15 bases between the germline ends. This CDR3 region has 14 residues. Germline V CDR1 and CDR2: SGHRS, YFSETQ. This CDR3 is CASSSDIYSDEQYF. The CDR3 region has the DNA TGCGCCAGCAGCTCAGACATTTATTCCGACGAGCAGTACTTC.

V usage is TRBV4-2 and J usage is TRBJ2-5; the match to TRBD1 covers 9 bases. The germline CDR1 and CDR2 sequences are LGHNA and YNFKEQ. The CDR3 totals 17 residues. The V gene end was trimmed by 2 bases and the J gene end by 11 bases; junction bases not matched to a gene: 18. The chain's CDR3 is CASSQSSTGTGRVFQYF. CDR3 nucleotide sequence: TGTGCCAGCAGCCAATCTTCTACCGGGACAGGGAGAGTGTTTCAGTACTTC.